The 31 T cell receptor beta chains below were found in one sample sequenced in a study of blood T cell repertoires in COVID-19. Here immunoSEQ multiplex PCR was the method, and the copy in TCRdb shows in-frame clones only, minus some. The table shows roughly 240,000 clones, with 80% to 90% occurring only once. Sequences were obtained from PBMCs or T cells enriched from blood (not recorded which). All receptors derive from a woman aged 40 to 55 who had been exposed to COVID-19.

The chain joins TRBV6-6 to TRBJ2-7; 7 bases agree with TRBD1. Germline V gives CDR1 MNHNY, CDR2 SVGAGI (reference sequence). V lost 3 bases, J lost 0 bases, and 5 bases stayed unmatched. This CDR3 comprises 15 residues. CDR3 nucleotide sequence: TGTGCCAGCAGTTATAGGGCAGGGGGCTCCTACGAGCAGTACTTC. Its protein product is CASSYRAGGSYEQYF.

This rearrangement joins TRBV28 to TRBJ2-1, with TRBD1 as a possible D gene (6 bases). The V gene's germline CDR1 is MDHEN and CDR2 SYDVKM. This CDR3 is 16 amino acids long. V shed 2 bases and J shed 0 bases, with 11 bases lying between them. In nucleotides, the CDR3 is TGTGCCAGCAGTTTACTCTTAGGGGGCTCCTACAATGAGCAGTTCTTC. It codes for CASSLLLGGSYNEQFF.

The CDR3 protein is CASSQDPAHSSYNEQFF. The CDR3 nucleotides are TGCGCCAGCAGCCAAGATCCTGCTCATAGCTCCTACAATGAGCAGTTCTTC. V is TRBV4-3 and J is TRBJ2-1; D remains ambiguous. This CDR3 comprises 17 residues. Germline V gives CDR1 LGHNA, CDR2 YSLEER. V shed 0 bases and J shed 0 bases, with 12 bases lying between them.

The chain employs TRBV19 and TRBJ2-3; maybe TRBD2 (7 bases). The CDR3 is 14 residues long. V was pared by 7 bases and J by 5 bases, with 16 bases between. Germline loops: CDR1 LNHDA, CDR2 SQIVND (reference sequence). CDR3 loop: CASTPGGVGDTQYF. CDR3 nucleotide sequence: TGTGCCAGTACCCCGGGGGGCGTCGGAGATACGCAGTATTTT.

The chain recombines TRBV3-1 (or the pseudogene TRBV3-2) with TRBJ2-5; 12 bases match TRBD2. V was pared by 1 base and J by 4 bases, with 13 bases of the junction left unmatched. Germline lookup yields CDR1 LGHDT and CDR2 YNNKEL (reference sequence). CDR3 length: 19 amino acids. The CDR3 is CASSQALPLAGGGGETQYF. For the CDR3, the DNA is TGTGCCAGCAGCCAAGCCCTGCCCCTAGCGGGGGGGGGCGGAGAGACCCAGTACTTC.

This clone appeared once. The chain joins TRBV5-1 to TRBJ1-1; tentatively, D is TRBD1 (6 bases). Germline CDR1 SGHRS, CDR2 YFSETQ. The ends were cut back, 4 bases at V and 6 bases at J, with 25 bases in the middle. This CDR3 is built from 17 residues. The CDR3 region is CASSQTGSGGPMAEAFF. DNA of the CDR3: TGCGCCAGCAGCCAGACGGGGTCCGGGGGGCCAATGGCTGAAGCTTTCTTT.

This chain connects TRBV5-4 to TRBJ2-1, with a tentative D call TRBD2 (6 bases). V was pared by 4 bases and J by 0 bases, with 11 bases between. Germline V gene data show CDR1 as SGHNT and CDR2 as YYREEE (reference sequence). The CDR3 contains 15 residues. Here the CDR3 DNA reads TGTGCCAGCAGCCCCCGGGGGAGCTCCTACAATGAGCAGTTCTTC. This codes for CASSPRGSSYNEQFF. Filled out from reference TRBV5-4 and TRBJ2-1, the complete variable domain reads ETGVTQSPTHLIKTRGQQVTLRCSSQSGHNTVSWYQQALGQGPQFIFQYYREEENGRGNFPPRFSGLQFPNYSSELNVNALELDDSALYLCASSPRGSSYNEQFFGPGTRLTVL.

J is TRBJ1-2 and V is TRBV7-3; 10 bases match TRBD1. V trimming: 5 bases; J trimming: 2 bases; junction bases outside the gene matches: 5. The CDR3 sequence is 15 residues long. Germline V gene data show CDR1 as SGHTA and CDR2 as FQGTGA. The CDR3 coding sequence is TGTGCCAGCAGCACCCCGGGACAGGGGAACTATGGCTACACCTTC. Encoded protein: CASSTPGQGNYGYTF.

The CDR3 DNA follows: TGTGCCAGCAGCTCCCGGGACAGGGTCGGAAACACCATATATTTT. It codes for CASSSRDRVGNTIYF. The V gene is TRBV7-2, the J gene TRBJ1-3, with TRBD1 matching 9 bases. V gave up 4 bases and J gave up 4 bases; unmatched junction bases: 5. CDR1 and CDR2 from the germline V gene are SGHTA and FQGNSA. The CDR3 is made up of 15 amino acids.

This clone was picked up a small number of times. CDR3 protein: CSASKSGNQPQHF. The CDR3 DNA is TGCAGTGCTAGTAAGTCAGGCAATCAGCCCCAGCATTTT. The chain employs TRBV20-1 and TRBJ1-5; D is unclear. The CDR3 loop spans 13 amino acids. CDR1 and CDR2 (germline): DFQATT, SNEGSKA (reference sequence). Trimming removed 3 bases from V and 2 bases from J, with 8 bases in between.

V gene TRBV12-3 or TRBV12-4 combines with J gene TRBJ1-2, with D tentatively TRBD1 (5 bases). This CDR3 contains 13 residues. V was trimmed by 3 bases and J by 2 bases, leaving 7 bases between them. For the CDR3, the DNA is TGTGCCAGCAGTTTCACAGGCAACTATGGCTACACCTTC. This sequence encodes CASSFTGNYGYTF.

This sequence joins TRBV19 and TRBJ1-5; 10 nucleotides align to TRBD1. Germline V lookup: CDR1 LNHDA, CDR2 SQIVND (reference sequence). This CDR3 comprises 15 residues. V was clipped by 1 base and J by 4 bases; unmatched bases: 1. CDR3 sequence: CASSIGGQGNQPQHF. The CDR3 region has the DNA TGTGCCAGTAGTATAGGGGGACAGGGGAATCAGCCCCAGCATTTT.

The chain has TRBV19 and TRBJ1-2; tentative D call: TRBD1 (5 bases). V was trimmed by 7 bases and J by 3 bases, leaving 12 bases between them. The CDR3 sequence is 13 residues long. CDR1 is LNHDA and CDR2 is SQIVND in the germline V gene (reference sequence). The chain's CDR3 is CASTPRGDYGYTF. In DNA form, the CDR3 reads TGTGCCAGTACGCCCCGGGGGGACTATGGCTACACCTTC.

The gene calls are TRBV5-4 and TRBJ1-5, with D possibly TRBD1 on 5 matching bases. CDR1 SGHNT and CDR2 YYREEE come from the germline V gene (reference sequence). The CDR3 contains 14 residues. V was clipped by 5 bases and J by 0 bases, with 9 bases between them. CDR3 sequence (DNA): TGTGCCAGCAGAGAAGGGGCTAGCAATCAGCCCCAGCATTTT. It translates to CASREGASNQPQHF.

In DNA form, the CDR3 reads TGTGCCAGCAGTTTCGCGGGGGGGAACCGACCTAGCTCTGGAAACACCATATATTTT. It is translated as CASSFAGGNRPSSGNTIYF. This chain connects TRBV28 to TRBJ1-3; maybe TRBD1 (5 bases). The CDR3 covers 19 residues. Trimming left V 3 bases short and J 0 bases short, with 21 bases between. The V gene's germline CDR1 is MDHEN and CDR2 SYDVKM.

This clone was seen only once. V and J are TRBV5-1 and TRBJ2-7, with 13 nucleotides matching TRBD2. The CDR3 sequence is 16 residues long. The V gene's germline CDR1 is SGHRS and CDR2 YFSETQ. V shed 0 bases, J shed 5 bases, and the junction held 5 bases outside the gene matches. The CDR3 spells CASSLEGTSGVHEQYF. CDR3 sequence (DNA): TGCGCCAGCAGCTTGGAGGGGACTAGCGGGGTGCACGAGCAGTACTTC. The entire variable domain, with the rest obtained from reference TRBV5-1 and TRBJ2-7, is as follows: KAGVTQTPRYLIKTRGQQVTLSCSPISGHRSVSWYQQTPGQGLQFLFEYFSETQRNKGNFPGRFSGRQFSNSRSEMNVSTLELGDSALYLCASSLEGTSGVHEQYFGPGTRLTVT.

The CDR3 reads CASSTRQDEAFF. CDR3 nucleotides: TGTGCCAGCAGCACGCGACAGGATGAAGCTTTCTTT. The V call is TRBV9, the J call TRBJ1-1; D perhaps matches TRBD1 (6 bases). In germline, CDR1 is SGDLS, CDR2 YYNGEE. V was pared by 4 bases and J by 7 bases, with 11 bases between. This CDR3 region has 12 residues.

CDR3 bases: TGCGCCAGCCGGTCCCCACTAGCGGGAATGGAGGAGACCCAGTACTTC. It yields the protein CASRSPLAGMEETQYF. V usage is TRBV5-1 and J usage is TRBJ2-5; TRBD2 agrees at 10 bases. The CDR3 is 16 amino acids. CDR1 and CDR2 (germline): SGHRS, YFSETQ. With 7 bases clipped from V and 5 bases from J, the junction kept 14 bases outside the gene matches.

V usage is TRBV6-6 and J usage is TRBJ1-2; TRBD1 matches at 9 bases. Germline CDR1 reads MNHNY; CDR2 reads SVGAGI (reference sequence). The CDR3 loop spans 14 amino acids. V dropped 2 bases and J dropped 6; count of bases not matched to a gene: 4. CDR3 residues: CASSYETGGNGYTF. In DNA form, the CDR3 reads TGTGCCAGCAGTTACGAGACAGGGGGGAATGGCTACACCTTC.

This chain links TRBV6-5 with TRBJ1-1, with D perhaps TRBD1 (5 bases). V lost 5 bases and J lost 12, with 16 bases in between. The CDR3 consists of 12 residues. The V gene's germline CDR1 is MNHEY and CDR2 SVGAGI. CDR3 coding DNA: TGTGCCAGCAGTCAGCGGGGCTGGCACCCTTTCTTT. Residues: CASSQRGWHPFF.

This chain joins TRBV29-1 and TRBJ1-4; the match to TRBD1 covers 8 bases. The ends lost 7 bases at V and 5 bases at J; junction bases unmatched: 9. The length of the CDR3 is 14 residues. The V gene's germline CDR1 is SQVTM and CDR2 ANQGSEA. The CDR3 region is CSACDRGWNEKLFF. In DNA, the CDR3 is TGCAGCGCCTGCGACAGGGGATGGAATGAAAAACTGTTTTTT.

In regard to this clone: Other nucleotide sequences from this sample produce the same CDR3. This chain uses TRBV2 with TRBJ1-2; perhaps TRBD1 as D (6 bases). V lost 1 base and J 4 bases, leaving 13 bases between the germline ends. The CDR3 runs 15 residues. Per the germline V gene, CDR1 is SNHLY and CDR2 is FYNNEI. CDR3 sequence (DNA): TGTGCCAGCAGTGAAGGGGGCAGGGGCGGCTATGGCTACACCTTC. Amino acids: CASSEGGRGGYGYTF.

This clone was seen a few times. Other DNA sequences from this sample encode an identical CDR3 as well. V is TRBV18 and J is TRBJ1-4, with 7 positions matching TRBD1. The CDR3 has 15 amino acids. CDR1 and CDR2 from the germline V gene are KGHSH and LQKENI. The ends lost 3 bases at V and 5 bases at J; junction bases unmatched: 6. The CDR3 spells CASSPPGTVNEKLFF. DNA for the CDR3: TGTGCCAGCTCACCTCCAGGGACAGTCAATGAAAAACTGTTTTTT.

This clone was counted between two and nine times. The chain joins TRBV30 to TRBJ1-1; D call uncertain. V was shortened by 4 bases and J by 0 bases, with 15 bases between the two germline ends. The CDR3 extends over 15 amino acids. Germline CDR1 and CDR2: GTSNPN and SVGIG (reference sequence). Here the CDR3 DNA reads TGTGCCTGGACATGGGAGAGACTCATGAACACTGAAGCTTTCTTT. Its translation: CAWTWERLMNTEAFF. Full variable domain (outside the CDR3, taken from reference TRBV30 and TRBJ1-1): SQTIHQWPATLVQPVGSPLSLECTVEGTSNPNLYWYRQAAGRGLQLLFYSVGIGQISSEVPQNLSASRPQDRQFILSSKKLLLSDSGFYLCAWTWERLMNTEAFFGQGTRLTVV.

V gene TRBV7-2 combines with J gene TRBJ2-7; possible D gene TRBD2, 5 bases. Germline V gives CDR1 SGHTA, CDR2 FQGNSA. The CDR3 sequence is 14 residues long. V dropped 5 bases and J dropped 4 bases, with 15 bases sitting between them. CDR3 region: CASSPESGPYEQYF. CDR3 bases: TGTGCCAGCAGCCCGGAAAGCGGCCCTTACGAGCAGTACTTC.

The V call is TRBV5-6, the J call TRBJ1-5; D gene unclear. The CDR3 sequence is 15 residues long. Trimming removed 0 bases from V and 0 bases from J, with 7 bases in between. Looked up from germline, CDR1 is SGHDT and CDR2 is YYEEEE. The CDR3 loop is CASSLAHYSNQPQHF. In DNA form, the CDR3 reads TGTGCCAGCAGCTTGGCGCACTATAGCAATCAGCCCCAGCATTTT.

V usage is TRBV5-6 and J usage is TRBJ1-2, with D possibly TRBD1 on 6 matching bases. CDR1 and CDR2 (germline): SGHDT, YYEEEE. V was pared by 3 bases and J by 7 bases, with 10 bases between. This CDR3 is 12 amino acids long. CDR3 sequence reads: CASSSQGSGYTF. The CDR3 DNA reads TGTGCCAGCAGCTCCCAGGGGTCTGGCTACACCTTC.

V is TRBV6-6 and J is TRBJ2-7; no firm D call. Germline V gene lookup returns CDR1 MNHNY and CDR2 SVGAGI (reference sequence). V was pared by 1 base and J by 1 base, with 8 bases between. CDR3 size: 14 residues. CDR3 DNA sequence: TGTGCCAGCAGTTACTGGCCATCATCCTACGAGCAGTACTTC. It codes for CASSYWPSSYEQYF.

The chain is built from TRBV27 and TRBJ2-1; 9 bases map to TRBD2. Per germline, CDR1 MNHEY and CDR2 SMNVEV (reference sequence). After removal of 8 bases from V and 9 bases from J, the junction contained 17 bases not matched to a gene. CDR3 length equals 16 residues. CDR3 nucleotide sequence: TGTGCCAGCGGAAATGCCTTATCTAGCGGGGATGGTGAGCAGTTCTTC. Translated: CASGNALSSGDGEQFF.

The V and J genes are TRBV7-2 and TRBJ1-5; 7 nucleotides align to TRBD1. With V trimmed by 5 bases and J by 5 bases, 12 bases remained unmatched. In germline, CDR1 is SGHTA, CDR2 FQGNSA. The CDR3 covers 16 residues. CDR3 in amino acids: CASSPNRGGNDQPQHF. The DNA for the CDR3 is TGTGCCAGCAGCCCAAACAGGGGCGGCAATGATCAGCCCCAGCATTTT. The full variable domain, its missing parts supplied by reference TRBV7-2 and TRBJ1-5, is GAGVSQSPSNKVTEKGKDVELRCDPISGHTALYWYRQSLGQGLEFLIYFQGNSAPDKSGLPSDRFSAERTGGSVSTLTIQRTQQEDSAVYLCASSPNRGGNDQPQHFGDGTRLSIL.

This chain uses TRBV6-5 with TRBJ2-5; 9 bases are a match to TRBD2. Germline V lookup: CDR1 MNHEY, CDR2 SVGAGI. V dropped 1 base and J dropped 5; count of bases not matched to a gene: 2. The CDR3 consists of 14 residues. CDR3 sequence reads: CASSYWRGGETQYF. CDR3 bases: TGTGCCAGCAGTTACTGGCGGGGGGGTGAGACCCAGTACTTC.